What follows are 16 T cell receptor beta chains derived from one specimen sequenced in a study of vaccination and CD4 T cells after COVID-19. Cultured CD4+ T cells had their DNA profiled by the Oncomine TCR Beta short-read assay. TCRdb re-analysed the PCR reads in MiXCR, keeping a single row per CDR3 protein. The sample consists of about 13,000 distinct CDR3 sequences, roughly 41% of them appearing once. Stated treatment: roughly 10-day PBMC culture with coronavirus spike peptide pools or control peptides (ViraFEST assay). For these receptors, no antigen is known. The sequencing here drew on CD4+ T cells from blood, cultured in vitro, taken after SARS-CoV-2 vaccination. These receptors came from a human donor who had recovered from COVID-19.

In nucleotides, the CDR3 is TGTGCCAGTAGTCCTCAACACTCGAACACTGAAGCTTTCTTT. It yields the protein CASSPQHSNTEAFF. The chain recombines TRBV19 with TRBJ1-1; D call uncertain. The V gene lost 5 bases and the J gene lost 1 base, with 11 bases spanning the gap. Germline CDR1 is LNHDA and CDR2 is SQIVND (reference sequence). This CDR3 has 14 residues.

The CDR3 is CSVDQGSYGYTF. The CDR3 DNA reads TGCAGCGTTGACCAGGGCTCCTATGGCTACACCTTC. The chain is built from TRBV29-1 and TRBJ1-2; weak D call: TRBD1 (5 bases). Trimming removed 3 bases at V and 4 bases at J, with 9 bases between. CDR3 length: 12 residues. CDR1 SQVTM and CDR2 ANQGSEA come from the germline V gene. Together with reference TRBV29-1 and TRBJ1-2, the CDR3 gives the full variable domain: SAVISQKPSRDICQRGTSLTIQCQVDSQVTMMFWYRQQPGQSLTLIATANQGSEATYESGFVIDKFPISRPNLTFSTLTVSNMSPEDSSIYLCSVDQGSYGYTFGSGTRLTVV.

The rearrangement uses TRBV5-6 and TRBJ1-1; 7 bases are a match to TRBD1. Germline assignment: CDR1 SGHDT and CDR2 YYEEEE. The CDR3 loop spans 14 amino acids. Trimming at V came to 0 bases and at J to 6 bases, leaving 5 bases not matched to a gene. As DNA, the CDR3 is TGTGCCAGCAGCTTGGGGTTTGACAGGGCTGAAGCTTTCTTT. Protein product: CASSLGFDRAEAFF. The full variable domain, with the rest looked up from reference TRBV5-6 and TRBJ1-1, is DAGVTQSPTHLIKTRGQQVTLRCSPKSGHDTVSWYQQALGQGPQFIFQYYEEEERQRGNFPDRFSGHQFPNYSSELNVNALLLGDSALYLCASSLGFDRAEAFFGQGTRLTVV.

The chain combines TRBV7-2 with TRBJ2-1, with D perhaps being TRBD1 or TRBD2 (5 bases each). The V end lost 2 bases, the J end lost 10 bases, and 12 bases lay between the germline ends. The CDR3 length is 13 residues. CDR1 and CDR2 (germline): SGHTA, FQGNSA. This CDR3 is CASSLNKRGEQFF. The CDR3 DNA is TGTGCCAGCAGCTTAAACAAGAGGGGAGAGCAGTTCTTC.

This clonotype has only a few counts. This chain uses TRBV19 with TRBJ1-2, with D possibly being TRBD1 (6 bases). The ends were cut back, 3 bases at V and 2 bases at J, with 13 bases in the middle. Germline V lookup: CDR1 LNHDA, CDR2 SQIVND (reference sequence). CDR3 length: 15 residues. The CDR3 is CASSIKRGENYGYTF. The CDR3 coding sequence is TGTGCCAGTAGTATCAAGAGGGGGGAGAACTATGGCTACACCTTC.

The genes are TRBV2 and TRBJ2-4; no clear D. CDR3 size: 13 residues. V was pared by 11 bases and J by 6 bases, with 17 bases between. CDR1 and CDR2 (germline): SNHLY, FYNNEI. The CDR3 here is CAAIVGRSNIQYF. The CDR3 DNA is TGTGCCGCTATAGTCGGGCGGTCAAACATTCAGTACTTC.

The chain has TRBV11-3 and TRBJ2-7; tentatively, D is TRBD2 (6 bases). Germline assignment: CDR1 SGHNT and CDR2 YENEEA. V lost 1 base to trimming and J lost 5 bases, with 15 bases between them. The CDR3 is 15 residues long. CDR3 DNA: TGTGCCAGCAGCTTAGGTCCGGGGGTAAGCCACGAGCAGTACTTC. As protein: CASSLGPGVSHEQYF.

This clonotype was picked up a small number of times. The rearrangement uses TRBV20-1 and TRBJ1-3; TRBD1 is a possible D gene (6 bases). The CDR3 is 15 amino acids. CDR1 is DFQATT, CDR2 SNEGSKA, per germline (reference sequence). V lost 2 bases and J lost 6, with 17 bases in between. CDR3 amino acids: CSARSSAGVQNTIYF. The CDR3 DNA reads TGCAGTGCTAGATCGAGCGCAGGGGTCCAAAACACCATATATTTT.

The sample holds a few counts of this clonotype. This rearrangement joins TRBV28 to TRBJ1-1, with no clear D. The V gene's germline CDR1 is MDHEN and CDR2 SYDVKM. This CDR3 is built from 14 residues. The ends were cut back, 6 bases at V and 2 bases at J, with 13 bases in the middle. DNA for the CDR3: TGTGCCAGCAGCCATCTTACAGCAAACACTGAAGCTTTCTTT. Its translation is CASSHLTANTEAFF.

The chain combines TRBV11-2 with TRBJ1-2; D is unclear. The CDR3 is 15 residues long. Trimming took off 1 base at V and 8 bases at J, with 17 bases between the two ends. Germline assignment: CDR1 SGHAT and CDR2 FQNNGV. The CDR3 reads CASSLGMSLAQGYTF. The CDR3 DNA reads TGTGCCAGCAGCTTAGGTATGAGTTTGGCACAAGGCTACACCTTC.

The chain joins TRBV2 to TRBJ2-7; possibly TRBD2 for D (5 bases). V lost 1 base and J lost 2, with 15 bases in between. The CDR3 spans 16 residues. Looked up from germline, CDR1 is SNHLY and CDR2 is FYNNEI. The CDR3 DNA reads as TGTGCCAGCAGTGAAGGGGGAGTTGGGTCCCCCTACGAGCAGTACTTC. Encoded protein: CASSEGGVGSPYEQYF. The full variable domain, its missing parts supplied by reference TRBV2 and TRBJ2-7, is EPEVTQTPSHQVTQMGQEVILRCVPISNHLYFYWYRQILGQKVEFLVSFYNNEISEKSEIFDDQFSVERPDGSNFTLKIRSTKLEDSAMYFCASSEGGVGSPYEQYFGPGTRLTVT.

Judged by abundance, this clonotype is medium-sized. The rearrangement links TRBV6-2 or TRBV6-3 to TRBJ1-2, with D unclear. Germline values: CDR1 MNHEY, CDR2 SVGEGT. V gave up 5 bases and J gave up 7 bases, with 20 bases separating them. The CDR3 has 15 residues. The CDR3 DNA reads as TGTGCCAGCAGTGCCCGCCCCGGGAGCCCAAGTGGCTACACCTTC. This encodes CASSARPGSPSGYTF.

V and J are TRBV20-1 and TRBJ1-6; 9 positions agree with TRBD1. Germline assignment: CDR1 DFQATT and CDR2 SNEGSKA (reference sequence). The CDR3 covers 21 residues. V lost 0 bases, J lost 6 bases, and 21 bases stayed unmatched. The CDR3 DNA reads TGCAGTGCTAGAGATCCCCGGGGGATTAAAGACAGGGGGGACTCTAATTCACCCCTCCACTTT. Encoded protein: CSARDPRGIKDRGDSNSPLHF.

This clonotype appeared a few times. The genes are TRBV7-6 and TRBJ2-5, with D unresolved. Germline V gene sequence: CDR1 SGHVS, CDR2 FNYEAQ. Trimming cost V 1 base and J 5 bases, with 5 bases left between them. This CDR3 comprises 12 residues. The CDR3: CASSLGPETQYF. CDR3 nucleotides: TGTGCCAGCAGCTTAGGACCGGAGACCCAGTACTTC.

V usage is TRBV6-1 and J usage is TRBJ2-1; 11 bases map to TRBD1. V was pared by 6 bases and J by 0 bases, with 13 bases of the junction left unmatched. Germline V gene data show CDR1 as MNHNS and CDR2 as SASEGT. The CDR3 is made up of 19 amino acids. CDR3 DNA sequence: TGTGCCAGCAGCGCACCCGGGACAGGGGGTCCTAGCTCCTACAATGAGCAGTTCTTC. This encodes CASSAPGTGGPSSYNEQFF.

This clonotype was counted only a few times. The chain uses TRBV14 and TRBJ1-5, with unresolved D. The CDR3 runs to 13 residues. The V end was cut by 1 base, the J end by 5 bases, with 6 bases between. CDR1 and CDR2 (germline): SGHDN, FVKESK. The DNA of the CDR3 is TGTGCCAGCAGCCAAGGCATCCATCAGCCCCAGCATTTT. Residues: CASSQGIHQPQHF.